Below, one TCR beta chain is given with its context. Authors' analysis steps: Nucleated cell counts were estimated from reference gene primer amplification. Repertoires were generated with immunoSEQ multiplex PCR, while TCRdb's copy carries only in-frame clones and drops some. V, J and clone size reflect that table, while D and trimming were determined from the DNA. The repertoire holds some 220,000 clones, with approximately 83% as singletons. This specimen belongs to a study of blood T cell repertoires in COVID-19. Study-level background: Samples of COVID-19 (acute and convalescent) were obtained from the United States, Italy and Spain. In each case, the material was cDNA or gDNA derived from T cells, B-cell-depleted T cells, or PBMCs.

The sample taken for sequencing was peripheral blood. This clonotype was obtained from a woman in her 30s who had recovered from COVID-19.

CDR3 loop: CSVFPRGTGKTDTQYF. The DNA for the CDR3 is TGCAGCGTTTTCCCGCGGGGGACAGGGAAAACAGATACGCAGTATTTT. This chain joins TRBV29-1 and TRBJ2-3, with TRBD1 matching over 9 bases. This CDR3 is built from 16 residues. Germline V gives CDR1 SQVTM, CDR2 ANQGSEA. With 5 bases clipped from V and 3 bases from J, the junction kept 12 bases outside the gene matches.